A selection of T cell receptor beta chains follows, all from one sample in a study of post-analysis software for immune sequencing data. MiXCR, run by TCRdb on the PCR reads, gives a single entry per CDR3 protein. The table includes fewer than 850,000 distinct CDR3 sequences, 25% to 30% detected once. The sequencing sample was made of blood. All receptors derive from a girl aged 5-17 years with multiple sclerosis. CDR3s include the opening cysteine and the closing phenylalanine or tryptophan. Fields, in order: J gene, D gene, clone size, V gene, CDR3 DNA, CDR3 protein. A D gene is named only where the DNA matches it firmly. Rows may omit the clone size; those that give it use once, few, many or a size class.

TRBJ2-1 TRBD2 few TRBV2 TGTGCCAGCAGTGGGGCGGGAGTAAGAAATGAGCAGTTCTTC CASSGAGVRNEQFF
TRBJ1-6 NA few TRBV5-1 TGCGCCAGCAGCTTGGCCCGGGGAGGTTCACCCCTCCACTTT CASSLARGGSPLHF
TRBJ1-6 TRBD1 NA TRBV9 TGTGCCAGCAGCGTGGGACAGGGGGGATCACCCCTCCACTTT CASSVGQGGSPLHF
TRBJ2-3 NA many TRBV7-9 TGTGCCAGCAGCTTAGCGGGAGACTTCACAGATACGCAGTATTTT CASSLAGDFTDTQYF
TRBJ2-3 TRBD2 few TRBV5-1 TGCGCCAGCAGCTTGGATGGTAGCGGGGGACCCACAGATACGCAGTATTTT CASSLDGSGGPTDTQYF
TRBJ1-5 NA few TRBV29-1 TGCAGCGTCCAGCACAGGTTAGGTCAGCCCCAGCATTTT CSVQHRLGQPQHF
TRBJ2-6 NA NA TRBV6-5 TGTGCCAGCAGTTATGGTCGAGCGGGCAGCTCTGGGGCCAACGTCCTGACTTTC CASSYGRAGSSGANVLTF
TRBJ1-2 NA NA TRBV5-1 TGCGCCAGCAGCCACGTCAACTCCCAACTTAACTATGGCTACACCTTC CASSHVNSQLNYGYTF
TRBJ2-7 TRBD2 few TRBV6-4 TGTGCCAGCACCAGGACTAGCGGGAAATCCTACGAGCAGTACTTC CASTRTSGKSYEQYF
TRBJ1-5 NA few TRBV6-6 TGTGCCAGCAGTTACGGGCAGGTCAATCAGCCCCAGCATTTT CASSYGQVNQPQHF
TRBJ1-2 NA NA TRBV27 TGTGCCAGCAGTCCCACTCCAGGGCAGGCCTATGGCTACACCTTC CASSPTPGQAYGYTF
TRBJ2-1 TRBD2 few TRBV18 TGTGCCAGCTCACCGTATAGCGGGGTCCAAAGTAATGAGCAGTTCTTC CASSPYSGVQSNEQFF
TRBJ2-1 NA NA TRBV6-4 TGTGCCAGCAGTGATGTCGGGGTCTCCTACAATGAGCAGTTCTTC CASSDVGVSYNEQFF
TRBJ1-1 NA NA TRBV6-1 TGTGCCAGCTCGCGCCCCCCCGGGATGAACACTGAAGCTTTCTTT CASSRPPGMNTEAFF
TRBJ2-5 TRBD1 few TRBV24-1 TGTGCCACCAGTGAGAGATCCTGGACAGGGAAAGAGACCCAGTACTTC CATSERSWTGKETQYF
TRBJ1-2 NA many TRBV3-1 TGTGCCAGCAGCCAGGGGGGGTATGGCTACACCTTC CASSQGGYGYTF
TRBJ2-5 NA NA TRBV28 TGTGCCAGCAGCCCAACGGGGGGCCACGGGACCCAGTACTTC CASSPTGGHGTQYF
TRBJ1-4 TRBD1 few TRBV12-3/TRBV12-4 TGTGCCAGCAAAGGCGGGACAGCCCGGGAACTGTTTTTT CASKGGTARELFF
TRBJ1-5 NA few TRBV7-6 TGTGCCAGCAGCTTAGCGGCACATCAGCCCCAGCATTTT CASSLAAHQPQHF
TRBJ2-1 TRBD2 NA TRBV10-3 TGTGCCATCAGCACCGGGACTAGCGCTAACAATGAGCAGTTCTTC CAISTGTSANNEQFF
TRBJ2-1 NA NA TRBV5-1 TGCGCCAGCAGCATCGCGACAGGGAGGGATGAGCAGTTCTTC CASSIATGRDEQFF
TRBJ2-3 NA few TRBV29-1 TGCAGCGTTGTCCCCCCGGGCGGGAGCACAGATACGCAGTATTTT CSVVPPGGSTDTQYF
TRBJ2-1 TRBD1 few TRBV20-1 TGCAGTGCTAGAGAACAGGGGGCAGGTAGATATGAGCAGTTCTTC CSAREQGAGRYEQFF
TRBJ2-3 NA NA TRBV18 TGTGCCAGCTCGCCGAAGGACCCCGACCAGGATACGCAGTATTTT CASSPKDPDQDTQYF
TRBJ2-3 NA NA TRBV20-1 TGCAGTGCGACACAAACCAGGGGAGTCCGGACAGATACGCAGTATTTT CSATQTRGVRTDTQYF
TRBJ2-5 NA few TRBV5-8 TGTGCCAGCAGCTTGTTAGTAACCAAACAAGAGACCCAGTACTTC CASSLLVTKQETQYF